Listed below are T cell receptor beta chains from one sample, sequenced in a study of blood T cells in healthy people across ages. One entry per CDR3 protein results from TCRdb running MiXCR on the 5' RACE reads. The sample contains 1,500,000 or so distinct CDR3 sequences, around 59% of which appear only once. The specimen was blood. The receptors shown here come from a man younger than 35 in good health. CDR3s leave out the opening cysteine and the closing phenylalanine or tryptophan. Fields, in order: V gene, clone size, CDR3 protein. Clone size is stated in some rows and not others, as once, few, many or a class when expanded.

v_gene: TRBV5-1; abundance: few; CDR3aa: ASSYDVSSTGELF
v_gene: TRBV27; abundance: few; CDR3aa: ASSLGGWSYNEQF
v_gene: TRBV7-9; abundance: -; CDR3aa: ASSYSAGQSSYNEQF
v_gene: TRBV20-1; abundance: -; CDR3aa: SASTEDRAGANVLT
v_gene: TRBV25-1; abundance: few; CDR3aa: ASSPGQYTDTQY
v_gene: TRBV2; abundance: few; CDR3aa: ASKGSYEQY
v_gene: TRBV4-1; abundance: -; CDR3aa: ASRDILAGGTKGTDTQY
v_gene: TRBV6-2/TRBV6-3; abundance: few; CDR3aa: ASSLTGYNQPQH
v_gene: TRBV10-3; abundance: -; CDR3aa: AISSSGRADNEQF
v_gene: TRBV4-1; abundance: -; CDR3aa: ASSQGGGTVNEQF
v_gene: TRBV4-1; abundance: few; CDR3aa: ASSQDSAASYEQY